This T cell receptor beta chain is drawn from a study of human T cells and chemical hapten exposure. TCRdb processed the RACE reads anew with MiXCR; each CDR3 protein has one entry. The repertoire holds more than 65,000 distinct CDR3 sequences, approximately 8% seen once, with about 1.4% in the top ten. Time point noted: patch test 1, 2 weeks after DPC sensitization. Treatment denoted: therapeutic diphenylcyclopropenone sensitization with weekly scalp DPC. The CDR3 totals 16 residues. V shed 7 bases, J shed 1 base, and the junction held 10 bases outside the gene matches. This clonotype has just a few counts.

The sample was whole blood, taken in connection with sensitization to the hapten diphenylcyclopropenone (DPC). This clonotype was sampled from a woman aged 30 to 39 with alopecia areata. Some clones in this sample may be carry-over from other donors' samples. V gene TRBV12-3 or TRBV12-4 combines with J gene TRBJ1-5; 7 bases fit TRBD1. The chain's CDR3 is CASILPTGRSNQPQHF. CDR3 bases: TGTGCCAGCATTCTCCCGACAGGGAGGAGCAATCAGCCCCAGCATTTT.